The clone carrying this T cell receptor beta chain occurred a few times. A second roughly 6 to 12 cycle PCR used barcoded and J-beta primers. Each cDNA molecule was tagged by a template-switch adaptor that had 12 random nucleotides. From the 5' RACE reads, TCRdb called clonotypes with MiXCR, one entry per CDR3 protein. The profile covers roughly 800,000 distinct CDR3 sequences, with roughly 24% appearing a single time and around 3% taken by the ten largest. This entry belongs to a study of blood T cells in healthy people across ages. Per germline, CDR1 MGHRA and CDR2 YSYEKL. V dropped 3 bases and J dropped 2; count of bases not matched to a gene: 7. The CDR3 is made up of 15 amino acids. The sample was also linked to a second study, of T cells of mothers and their children.

The chain combines TRBV4-1 with TRBJ2-7, with 7 bases identical to TRBD1. The TCR sequence derives from a boy between 10 and 17 years old in good health. Material for sequencing was blood. The CDR3 DNA reads TGCGCCAGCAGCCACCCTGGGGACAGAGCCTACGAGCAGTACTTC. Translation gives CASSHPGDRAYEQYF.